Shown below are 15 T cell receptor beta chains from a single sample sequenced in a study of blood T cells in healthy people across ages. The authors ran a second PCR of about 6 to 12 cycles using a sample-barcoded 5' primer and a J-beta primer mix. TCRdb redid the calling of the 5' RACE reads with MiXCR, one entry per CDR3 protein. The table has over 1,200,000 distinct CDR3 sequences, approximately 59% seen once. The sample taken for sequencing was blood. These receptors were collected from a man in his late teens or twenties in good health.

The sample holds a few counts of this clonotype. The rearrangement uses TRBV14 and TRBJ1-4, with 7 bases fitting TRBD1. The CDR3 is 16 residues long. Unmatched junction bases numbered 9, after V lost 3 bases and J lost 5 bases. The germline CDR1 and CDR2 sequences are SGHDN and FVKESK. CDR3 residues: CASSQGRTGLNEKLFF. DNA of the CDR3: TGTGCCAGCAGCCAGGGTCGGACAGGCTTGAATGAAAAACTGTTTTTT. Full variable domain (rest looked up from reference TRBV14 and TRBJ1-4): EAGVTQFPSHSVIEKGQTVTLRCDPISGHDNLYWYRRVMGKEIKFLLHFVKESKQDESGMPNNRFLAERTGGTYSTLKVQPAELEDSGVYFCASSQGRTGLNEKLFFGSGTQLSVL.

The chain joins TRBV3-1 to TRBJ2-7; D gene uncertain. Trimming pared 0 bases from V and 5 bases from J, leaving 11 bases between. Germline loops: CDR1 LGHDT, CDR2 YNNKEL (reference sequence). The CDR3 is 14 residues long. The CDR3 nucleotides are TGTGCCAGCAGCCAAGATCCAACCGTTCACGAGCAGTACTTC. It is translated as CASSQDPTVHEQYF.

The chain is built from TRBV6-5 and TRBJ1-2, with D tentatively TRBD1 (6 bases). Germline lookup yields CDR1 MNHEY and CDR2 SVGAGI. This CDR3 contains 17 residues. Trimming shortened V by 2 bases and J by 4 bases, and 20 bases separated the two germline ends. The CDR3 nucleotides are TGTGCCAGCAGTTACCGAACAGGGTATAACTTAGCCTATGGCTACACCTTC. Protein: CASSYRTGYNLAYGYTF.

This rearrangement joins TRBV6-2 or TRBV6-3 to TRBJ2-1; 12 nucleotides align to TRBD2. J gave up 8 bases and V 5 bases, and 10 bases lay outside the gene matches. This CDR3 region has 16 residues. Germline-derived CDR1 and CDR2 are MNHEY and SVGEGT. In nucleotides, the CDR3 is TGTGCCAGCAGTCCCCTAGCGGGGGGGCCGATCCATGAGCAGTTCTTC. Amino acid sequence: CASSPLAGGPIHEQFF.

The rearrangement links TRBV20-1 to TRBJ2-2; either TRBD1 or TRBD2 may fit D (6 bases each). The CDR3 loop spans 14 amino acids. Germline CDR1 reads DFQATT; CDR2 reads SNEGSKA (reference sequence). V dropped 3 bases and J dropped 4 bases, with 12 bases sitting between them. The CDR3 protein is CSARVGGRTGELFF. Here the CDR3 DNA reads TGCAGTGCTAGGGTGGGGGGCCGCACCGGGGAGCTGTTTTTT.

The V and J genes are TRBV5-1 and TRBJ2-4, with a tentative D call TRBD1 (5 bases). In germline, CDR1 is SGHRS, CDR2 YFSETQ. V was shortened by 1 base and J by 1 base, with 12 bases between the two germline ends. CDR3 size: 16 residues. The CDR3 reads CASSLLGAVAKNIQYF. The CDR3 coding sequence is TGCGCCAGCAGCTTGCTTGGGGCGGTGGCCAAAAACATTCAGTACTTC.

The rearrangement joins TRBV20-1 to TRBJ2-1, with D maybe TRBD2 (5 bases). The germline gives CDR1 DFQATT, CDR2 SNEGSKA (reference sequence). This CDR3 has 14 residues. Trimming took 3 bases from V and 6 from J, leaving 15 bases between them. The CDR3 loop is CSASLAGVPNEQFF. The CDR3 nucleotides read TGCAGTGCTAGTCTAGCCGGGGTCCCCAATGAGCAGTTCTTC.

The chain carries TRBV12-3 or TRBV12-4 and TRBJ1-1, with TRBD1 matching over 9 bases. The CDR3 is made up of 14 amino acids. The junction had 7 bases not matched to a gene; V was cut back by 5 bases and J by 6 bases. The CDR3: CASSPQDRGSEAFF. CDR3 bases: TGTGCCAGCAGTCCCCAGGACAGGGGCTCTGAAGCTTTCTTT.

With respect to this clonotype: A much bigger clone sits one base away, suggesting this may be a read error. The chain has TRBV6-5 and TRBJ2-1; D remains ambiguous. With 0 bases removed from V and 8 bases from J, the gap between germline ends came to 2 bases. This CDR3 region has 11 residues. Germline V gene data show CDR1 as MNHEY and CDR2 as SVGAGI. CDR3: CASSYSHEQFF. The CDR3 DNA reads as TGTGCCAGCAGTTACTCCCATGAGCAGTTCTTC.

The chain couples TRBV24-1 to TRBJ2-4; possibly TRBD1 or TRBD2 for D (6 bases each). V was shortened by 10 bases and J by 13 bases, with 22 bases between the two germline ends. The CDR3 consists of 13 residues. The germline V gene encodes CDR1 KGHDR and CDR2 SFDVKD. Here the CDR3 reads CATGAKGDREQYF. The CDR3 nucleotides read TGTGCCACTGGAGCGAAGGGGGATCGGGAGCAGTACTTC.

This clonotype was seen a handful of times. The V gene is TRBV14, the J gene TRBJ1-2; D call uncertain. This CDR3 comprises 12 residues. CDR1 SGHDN and CDR2 FVKESK come from the germline V gene. Deletions cut 5 bases from V and 4 bases from J, with 8 bases between. CDR3 amino acids: CASSSRLYGYTF. As DNA, the CDR3 is TGTGCCAGCAGCTCCCGTCTCTATGGCTACACCTTC. Full variable domain (missing parts from reference TRBV14 and TRBJ1-2): EAGVTQFPSHSVIEKGQTVTLRCDPISGHDNLYWYRRVMGKEIKFLLHFVKESKQDESGMPNNRFLAERTGGTYSTLKVQPAELEDSGVYFCASSSRLYGYTFGSGTRLTVV.

This chain links TRBV4-3 with TRBJ1-6; D is unclear. V lost 0 bases, J lost 9 bases, and 6 bases lay in between. The CDR3 spans 13 residues. CDR1 and CDR2 from the germline V gene are LGHNA and YSLEER. CDR3 residues: CASSQDKSSPLHF. The CDR3 coding sequence is TGCGCCAGCAGCCAAGATAAGTCTTCACCCCTCCACTTT.

This clonotype was detected once. The V call is TRBV24-1, the J call TRBJ2-5; TRBD1 might be the D (6 bases). Trimming cost V 4 bases and J 3 bases, with 14 bases left between them. Germline lookup yields CDR1 KGHDR and CDR2 SFDVKD. The CDR3 spans 15 residues. The CDR3 loop reads CATSDPGQREETQYF. The CDR3 nucleotides are TGTGCCACCAGTGACCCCGGACAGAGAGAAGAGACCCAGTACTTC.

A single count supports this clonotype. The chain uses TRBV27 and TRBJ2-1, with 9 bases lining up with TRBD1. This CDR3 comprises 15 residues. Germline trimming cut 5 bases from V and 9 bases from J; bases unmatched to any gene: 11. Germline CDR1 reads MNHEY; CDR2 reads SMNVEV (reference sequence). The chain's CDR3 is CASSLPGQGYTEQFF. DNA of the CDR3: TGTGCCAGCAGTCTACCGGGACAGGGTTATACTGAGCAGTTCTTC.

This clonotype was detected only once. The chain joins TRBV20-1 to TRBJ1-6, with D tentatively TRBD1 (5 bases). Germline CDR1 reads DFQATT; CDR2 reads SNEGSKA (reference sequence). The length of the CDR3 is 14 residues. Trimming cost V 2 bases and J 8 bases, with 13 bases left between them. The CDR3 loop reads CSARNRREDSPLHF. The CDR3 DNA reads as TGCAGTGCTAGAAACAGGCGAGAAGATTCACCCCTCCACTTT.